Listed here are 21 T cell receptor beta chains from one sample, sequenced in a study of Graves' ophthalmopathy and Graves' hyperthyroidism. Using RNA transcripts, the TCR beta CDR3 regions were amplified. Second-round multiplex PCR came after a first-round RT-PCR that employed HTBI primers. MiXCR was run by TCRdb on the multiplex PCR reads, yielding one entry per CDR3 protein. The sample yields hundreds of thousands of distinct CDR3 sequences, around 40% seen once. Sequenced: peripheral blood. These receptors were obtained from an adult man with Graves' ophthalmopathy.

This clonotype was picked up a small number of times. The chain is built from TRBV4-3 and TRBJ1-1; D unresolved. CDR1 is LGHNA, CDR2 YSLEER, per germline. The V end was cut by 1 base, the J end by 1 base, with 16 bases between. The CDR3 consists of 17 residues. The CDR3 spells CASSQVAFGSSNTEAFF. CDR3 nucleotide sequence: TGCGCCAGCAGCCAAGTAGCGTTCGGCAGCTCGAACACTGAAGCTTTCTTT.

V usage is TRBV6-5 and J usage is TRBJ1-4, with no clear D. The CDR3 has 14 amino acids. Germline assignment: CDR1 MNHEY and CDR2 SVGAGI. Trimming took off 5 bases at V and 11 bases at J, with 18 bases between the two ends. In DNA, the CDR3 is TGTGCCAGCAGTCCCCGACTGTCCTCGTGGAAACTGTTTTTT. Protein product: CASSPRLSSWKLFF.

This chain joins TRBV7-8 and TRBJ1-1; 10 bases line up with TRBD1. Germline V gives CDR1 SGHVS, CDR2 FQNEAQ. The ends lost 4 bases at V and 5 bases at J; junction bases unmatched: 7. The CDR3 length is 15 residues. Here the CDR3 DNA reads TGTGCCAGCAGCTACCAGACAGGGGGCGGAACTGAAGCTTTCTTT. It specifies CASSYQTGGGTEAFF.

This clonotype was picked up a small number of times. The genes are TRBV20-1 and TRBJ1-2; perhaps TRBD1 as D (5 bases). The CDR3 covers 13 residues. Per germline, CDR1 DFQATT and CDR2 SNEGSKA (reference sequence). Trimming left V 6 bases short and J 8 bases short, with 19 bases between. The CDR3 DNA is TGCAGTGCGTGGGACCTCTCCCGGAGGGGCTACACCTTC. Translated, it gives CSAWDLSRRGYTF.

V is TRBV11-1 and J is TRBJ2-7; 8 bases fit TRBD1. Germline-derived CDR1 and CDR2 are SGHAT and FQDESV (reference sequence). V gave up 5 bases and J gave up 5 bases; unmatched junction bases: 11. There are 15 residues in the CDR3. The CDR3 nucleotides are TGTGCCAGCAGCCCAAAGACAGGGGCGGTCGACGAGCAGTACTTC. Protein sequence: CASSPKTGAVDEQYF. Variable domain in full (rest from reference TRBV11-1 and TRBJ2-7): EAEVAQSPRYKITEKSQAVAFWCDPISGHATLYWYRQILGQGPELLVQFQDESVVDDSQLPKDRFSAERLKGVDSTLKIQPAELGDSAMYLCASSPKTGAVDEQYFGPGTRLTVT.

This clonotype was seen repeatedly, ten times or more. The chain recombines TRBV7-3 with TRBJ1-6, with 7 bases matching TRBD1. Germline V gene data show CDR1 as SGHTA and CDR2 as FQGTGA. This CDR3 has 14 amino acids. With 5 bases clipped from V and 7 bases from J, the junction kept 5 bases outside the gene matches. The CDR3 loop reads CASSLGTANSPLHF. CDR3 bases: TGTGCCAGCAGCCTAGGGACAGCGAATTCACCCCTCCACTTT. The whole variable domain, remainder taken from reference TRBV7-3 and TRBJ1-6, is GAGVSQTPSNKVTEKGKYVELRCDPISGHTALYWYRQSLGQGPEFLIYFQGTGAADDSGLPNDRFFAVRPEGSVSTLKIQRTERGDSAVYLCASSLGTANSPLHFGNGTRLTVT.

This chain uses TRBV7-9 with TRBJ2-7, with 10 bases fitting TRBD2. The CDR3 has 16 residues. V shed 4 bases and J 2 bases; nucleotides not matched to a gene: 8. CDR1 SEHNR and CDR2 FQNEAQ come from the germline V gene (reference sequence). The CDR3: CASSSRLAGSTYEQYF. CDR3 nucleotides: TGTGCCAGCAGCTCCCGACTAGCGGGTTCAACCTACGAGCAGTACTTC.

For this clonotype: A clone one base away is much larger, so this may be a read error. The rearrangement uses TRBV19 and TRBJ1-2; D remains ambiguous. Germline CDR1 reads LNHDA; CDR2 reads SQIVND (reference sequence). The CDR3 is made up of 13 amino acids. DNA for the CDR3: TGTGCCAGTAGTCCCCGCGGACGCTATGGCCACACCTTC. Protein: CASSPRGRYGHTF.

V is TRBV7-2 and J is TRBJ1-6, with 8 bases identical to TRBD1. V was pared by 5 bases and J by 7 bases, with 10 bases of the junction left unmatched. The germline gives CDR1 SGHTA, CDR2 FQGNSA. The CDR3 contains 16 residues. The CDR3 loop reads CASSLFGQGSNSPLHF. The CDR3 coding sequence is TGTGCCAGCAGCCTCTTCGGACAGGGCTCAAATTCACCCCTCCACTTT.

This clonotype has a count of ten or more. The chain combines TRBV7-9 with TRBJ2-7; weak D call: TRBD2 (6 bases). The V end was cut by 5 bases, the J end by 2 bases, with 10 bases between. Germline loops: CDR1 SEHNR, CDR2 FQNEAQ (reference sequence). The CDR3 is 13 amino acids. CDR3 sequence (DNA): TGTGCCAGCAGCCGGGACTCCCCCTACGAGCAGTACTTC. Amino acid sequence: CASSRDSPYEQYF.

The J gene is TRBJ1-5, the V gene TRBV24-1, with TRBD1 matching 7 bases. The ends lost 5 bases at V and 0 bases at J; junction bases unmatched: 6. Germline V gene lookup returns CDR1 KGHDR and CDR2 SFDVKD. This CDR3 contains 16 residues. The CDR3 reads CATSATRDSSNQPQHF. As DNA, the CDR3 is TGTGCCACCAGTGCTACCAGGGACAGTAGCAATCAGCCCCAGCATTTT.

CDR3 DNA: TGTGCCAGCAGTTACTACAGGGGGACTCTCTCTGGGGCCAACGTCCTGACTTTC. It translates to CASSYYRGTLSGANVLTF. The chain employs TRBV6-9 and TRBJ2-6, with 8 bases aligning to TRBD1. V was pared by 3 bases and J by 0 bases, with 7 bases of the junction left unmatched. The CDR3 loop spans 18 amino acids. Germline CDR1 is MNHGY and CDR2 is SVAAGI.

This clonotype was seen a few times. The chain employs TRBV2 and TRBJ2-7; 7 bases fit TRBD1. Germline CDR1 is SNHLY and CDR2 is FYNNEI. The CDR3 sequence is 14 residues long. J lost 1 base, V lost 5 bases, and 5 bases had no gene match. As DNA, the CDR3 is TGTGCCAGCAGTTCCGGGACAGATTCCTACGAGCAGTACTTC. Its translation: CASSSGTDSYEQYF. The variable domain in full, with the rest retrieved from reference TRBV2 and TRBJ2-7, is EPEVTQTPSHQVTQMGQEVILRCVPISNHLYFYWYRQILGQKVEFLVSFYNNEISEKSEIFDDQFSVERPDGSNFTLKIRSTKLEDSAMYFCASSSGTDSYEQYFGPGTRLTVT.

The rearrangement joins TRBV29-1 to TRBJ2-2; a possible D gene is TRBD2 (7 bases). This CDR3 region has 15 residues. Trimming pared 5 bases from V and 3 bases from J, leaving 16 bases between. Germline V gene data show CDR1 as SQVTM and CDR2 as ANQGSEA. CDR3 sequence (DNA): TGCAGCGTTCCCTGGGGGGGGGCCCACACCGGGGAGCTGTTTTTT. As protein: CSVPWGGAHTGELFF.

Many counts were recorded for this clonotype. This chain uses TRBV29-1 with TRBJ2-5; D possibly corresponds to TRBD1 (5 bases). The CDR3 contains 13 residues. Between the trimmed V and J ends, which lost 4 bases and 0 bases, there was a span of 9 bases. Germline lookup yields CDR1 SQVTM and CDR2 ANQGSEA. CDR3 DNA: TGCAGCGTTGGACAGTCGTACCAAGAGACCCAGTACTTC. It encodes CSVGQSYQETQYF.

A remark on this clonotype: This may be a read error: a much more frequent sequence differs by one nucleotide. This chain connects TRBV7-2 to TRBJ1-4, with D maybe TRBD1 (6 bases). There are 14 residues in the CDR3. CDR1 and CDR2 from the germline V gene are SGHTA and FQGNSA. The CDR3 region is CVSSLRQDNEKLFF. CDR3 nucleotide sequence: TGTGTCAGCAGCTTAAGACAGGATAATGAAAAACTGTTTTTT.

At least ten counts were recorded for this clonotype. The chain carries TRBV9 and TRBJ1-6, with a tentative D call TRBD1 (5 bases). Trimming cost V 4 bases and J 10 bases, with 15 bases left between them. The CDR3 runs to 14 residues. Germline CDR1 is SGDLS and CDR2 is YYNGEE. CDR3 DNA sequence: TGTGCCAGCAGCCCGGGAGGGGTGGGGTCACCCCTCCACTTT. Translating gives CASSPGGVGSPLHF.

The CDR3 DNA is TGTGCCAGCAGCCAATACAGGGGGCTCGGTGAAAAACTGTTTTTT. Its protein is CASSQYRGLGEKLFF. The chain combines TRBV14 with TRBJ1-4; TRBD1 agrees at 9 bases. The CDR3 totals 15 residues. V lost 2 bases, J lost 7 bases, and 5 bases stayed unmatched. Germline assignment: CDR1 SGHDN and CDR2 FVKESK.

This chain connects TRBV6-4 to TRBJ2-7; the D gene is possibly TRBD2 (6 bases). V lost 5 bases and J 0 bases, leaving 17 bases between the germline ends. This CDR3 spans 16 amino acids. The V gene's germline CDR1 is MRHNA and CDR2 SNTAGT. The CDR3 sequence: CASSLKGSGVSYEQYF. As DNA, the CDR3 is TGTGCCAGCAGTTTAAAGGGTAGCGGAGTCTCCTACGAGCAGTACTTC.

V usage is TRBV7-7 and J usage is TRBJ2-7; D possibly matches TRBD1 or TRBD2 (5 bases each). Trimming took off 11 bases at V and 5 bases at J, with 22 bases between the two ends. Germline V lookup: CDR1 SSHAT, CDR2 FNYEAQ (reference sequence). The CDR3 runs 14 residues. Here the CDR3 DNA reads TGTGCCTGGAGTGTAAGTCCAGGGACGCACGAGCAGTACTTC. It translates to CAWSVSPGTHEQYF.

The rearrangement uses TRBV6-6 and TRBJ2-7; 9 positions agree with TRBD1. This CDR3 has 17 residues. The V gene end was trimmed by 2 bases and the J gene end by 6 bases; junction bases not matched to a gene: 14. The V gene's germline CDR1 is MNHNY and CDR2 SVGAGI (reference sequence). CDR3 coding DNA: TGTGCCAGCAGTTACATCCCCGGACAGGGGAGAAGCAGCGAGCAGTACTTC. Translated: CASSYIPGQGRSSEQYF.